Sequencing of this T cell receptor (beta chain) was carried out in a study of blood T cell repertoires in COVID-19. CDR1 is LNHDA and CDR2 is SQIVND in the germline V gene (reference sequence). The CDR3 covers 15 residues. Trimming left V 0 bases short and J 4 bases short, with 12 bases between. In the authors' methods: Researchers report that nucleated cell counts were estimated from reference gene primer amplification. The method was immunoSEQ multiplex PCR; TCRdb's version includes in-frame clones alone and lacks a portion of them. V and J calls and clone size are those listed in that table; D and trimming were worked out from the DNA. This table has a few hundred thousand clones, around four fifths appearing once.

The chain joins TRBV19 to TRBJ1-2, with D possibly being TRBD1 (5 bases). This TCR came from a woman aged 50 to 60 who had recovered from COVID-19. Sequenced input: PBMCs or T cells enriched from blood (not recorded which). In DNA, the CDR3 is TGTGCCAGTAGTATAGATAACAGGCCGGTCTATGGCTACACCTTC. As protein: CASSIDNRPVYGYTF. The whole variable domain, filled in from reference TRBV19 and TRBJ1-2, reads DGGITQSPKYLFRKEGQNVTLSCEQNLNHDAMYWYRQDPGQGLRLIYYSQIVNDFQKGDIAEGYSVSREKKESFPLTVTSAQKNPTAFYLCASSIDNRPVYGYTFGSGTRLTVV.